The clone carrying this T cell receptor beta chain was observed a handful of times. The antigen is not known. Compared with germline, one end of the junction differs, possibly owing to a read error. The record originates from a study of CD8 T cells in ankylosing spondylitis. Study-wide findings and caveats: Significant enrichment of disease-linked clones was reported in matched ankylosing spondylitis synovial fluid. Typical of ankylosing spondylitis blood, it appeared, was a TCR beta motif of 7 or 8 highly homologous variants. With a CD8+ phenotype, disease-linked clones were relatively rare in peripheral blood.

Generation of TCR beta libraries employed quantitative 5'-RACE incorporating molecular barcodes. TCRdb re-called the 5' RACE reads with MiXCR, one entry per CDR3 protein. This sample has about 450,000 distinct CDR3 sequences, with 26% found just once. Sequencing input: blood, either unsorted or a sorted T cell fraction (not recorded which). This receptor was obtained from a male donor with ankylosing spondylitis.

CDR3 nucleotides: TGTGCCAGCAGTTCAGGGAACTCCGGGGAGCTGTTTTTT. Translating it yields CASSSGNSGELFF. The V and J genes are TRBV12-3 or TRBV12-4 and TRBJ2-2, with D possibly matching TRBD1 (5 bases). The CDR3 contains 13 residues.